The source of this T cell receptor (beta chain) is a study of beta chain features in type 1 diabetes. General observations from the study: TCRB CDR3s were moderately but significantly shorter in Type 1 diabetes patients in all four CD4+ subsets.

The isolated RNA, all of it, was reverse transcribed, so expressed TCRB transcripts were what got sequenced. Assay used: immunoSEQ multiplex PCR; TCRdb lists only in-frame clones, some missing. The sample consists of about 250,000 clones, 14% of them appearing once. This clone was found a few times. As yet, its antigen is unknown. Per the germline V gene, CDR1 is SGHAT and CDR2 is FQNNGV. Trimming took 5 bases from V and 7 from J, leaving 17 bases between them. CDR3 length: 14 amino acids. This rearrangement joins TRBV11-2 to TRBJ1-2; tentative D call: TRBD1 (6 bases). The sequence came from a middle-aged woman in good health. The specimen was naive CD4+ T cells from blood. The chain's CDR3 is CASSLGNRDTGYTF. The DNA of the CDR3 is TGTGCCAGCAGCCTCGGTAACCGGGACACTGGCTACACCTTC.